One sample yielded the 22 T cell receptor beta chains listed below, sequenced in a study of cytomegalovirus exposure and HLA in healthy donors. The PCR used 60 Vbeta and 13 Jbeta primers. Sequenced by immunoSEQ multiplex PCR; TCRdb stores in-frame clones only, minus some. The data contain approximately 160,000 clones, around 76% of them singletons. Sequencing used PBMCs. These receptors came from a girl under 18 in good health and CMV-seropositive.

V usage is TRBV7-2 and J usage is TRBJ1-1; D perhaps matches TRBD1 (5 bases). Germline V gene lookup returns CDR1 SGHTA and CDR2 FQGNSA. The CDR3 totals 15 residues. Trimming stripped 0 bases from V and 10 bases from J, with 18 bases between. The CDR3 sequence: CASSLARGEGNGAFF. The CDR3 nucleotides are TGTGCCAGCAGCTTAGCGCGGGGGGAGGGGAACGGAGCTTTCTTT. The whole variable domain, remainder taken from reference TRBV7-2 and TRBJ1-1, is GAGVSQSPSNKVTEKGKDVELRCDPISGHTALYWYRQSLGQGLEFLIYFQGNSAPDKSGLPSDRFSAERTGGSVSTLTIQRTQQEDSAVYLCASSLARGEGNGAFFGQGTRLTVV.

This clone was counted between two and nine times. This CDR3 reads CASSEYRGSGVNDGYTF. The CDR3 coding sequence is TGTGCCAGCAGTGAATATCGGGGTTCTGGGGTAAATGATGGCTACACCTTC. The chain joins TRBV25-1 to TRBJ1-2; D gene uncertain. Per germline, CDR1 MGHDK and CDR2 SYGVNS. This CDR3 region has 17 residues. The V end lost 0 bases, the J end lost 6 bases, and 20 bases lay between the germline ends.

The chain has TRBV15 and TRBJ2-7; D possibly corresponds to TRBD1 (6 bases). This CDR3 is 14 amino acids long. V dropped 5 bases and J dropped 2 bases, with 13 bases sitting between them. CDR1 and CDR2 (germline): LNHNV, YYDKDF (reference sequence). CDR3 sequence: CATSVAGVPYEQYF. The CDR3 DNA reads as TGTGCCACCAGCGTCGCAGGGGTCCCCTACGAGCAGTACTTC.

The chain uses TRBV28 and TRBJ2-7; 9 nucleotides match TRBD1. J was trimmed by 2 bases and V by 5 bases; bases with no gene match: 16. The CDR3 totals 18 residues. CDR1 is MDHEN, CDR2 SYDVKM, per germline. CDR3 loop: CASSPARSWDRETYEQYF. In DNA, the CDR3 is TGTGCCAGCAGTCCAGCCCGGTCCTGGGACAGGGAGACCTACGAGCAGTACTTC.

This clone was observed once. The chain has TRBV6-5 and TRBJ2-3; D is uncertain. This CDR3 has 14 amino acids. The ends were cut back, 3 bases at V and 4 bases at J, with 11 bases in the middle. Germline V gene sequence: CDR1 MNHEY, CDR2 SVGAGI. For the CDR3, the DNA is TGTGCCAGCAGTTATGACTGGTCCTCAGATACGCAGTATTTT. This encodes CASSYDWSSDTQYF.

The chain carries TRBV7-2 and TRBJ1-1, with D possibly being TRBD1 (6 bases). CDR1 and CDR2 from the germline V gene are SGHTA and FQGNSA. This CDR3 is built from 14 residues. Trimming took off 2 bases at V and 3 bases at J, with 10 bases between the two ends. The CDR3 protein is CASSLWGQDTEAFF. The CDR3 DNA follows: TGTGCCAGCAGCTTATGGGGGCAGGACACTGAAGCTTTCTTT.

The chain combines TRBV6-5 with TRBJ2-2; D call uncertain. Per germline, CDR1 MNHEY and CDR2 SVGAGI. V was shortened by 5 bases and J by 6 bases, with 10 bases between the two germline ends. The CDR3 contains 13 residues. The CDR3 nucleotides are TGTGCCAGCAGTCGACATCCCCCCGGGGAGCTGTTTTTT. Its protein is CASSRHPPGELFF.

The rearrangement joins TRBV29-1 to TRBJ1-1, with D hard to call. The ends were cut back, 7 bases at V and 7 bases at J, with 13 bases in the middle. In germline, CDR1 is SQVTM, CDR2 ANQGSEA. The CDR3 has 11 amino acids. The CDR3 DNA follows: TGCAGCGCCGCACCGCGGGGTGAAGCTTTCTTT. Amino acids: CSAAPRGEAFF.

This chain connects TRBV7-8 to TRBJ2-3, with 14 positions matching TRBD2. The CDR3 totals 17 residues. V lost 2 bases to trimming and J lost 6 bases; unmatched junction nucleotides: 7. Looked up from germline, CDR1 is SGHVS and CDR2 is FQNEAQ. The CDR3 loop reads CASSLFLTSGGVDTQYF. As DNA, the CDR3 is TGTGCCAGCAGCTTATTCTTGACTAGCGGGGGGGTGGATACGCAGTATTTT.

This chain joins TRBV11-1 and TRBJ2-7, with D unclear. The CDR3 length is 12 residues. CDR1 and CDR2 from the germline V gene are SGHAT and FQDESV (reference sequence). Trimming left V 5 bases short and J 4 bases short, with 9 bases between. CDR3 protein: CASSRNGYEQYF. CDR3 nucleotides: TGTGCCAGCAGCCGAAACGGGTACGAGCAGTACTTC.

This chain joins TRBV7-2 and TRBJ2-7; 8 bases align to TRBD2. In germline, CDR1 is SGHTA, CDR2 FQGNSA. This CDR3 is built from 14 residues. The CDR3 DNA is TGTGCGGGTTCTGTTAGCGGGAAGGCTTACGAGCAGTACTTC. Protein sequence: CAGSVSGKAYEQYF.

The chain is built from TRBV7-9 and TRBJ2-7; TRBD1 aligns across 7 bases. CDR1 SEHNR and CDR2 FQNEAQ come from the germline V gene (reference sequence). The CDR3 contains 15 residues. J gave up 2 bases and V 0 bases, and 4 bases lay outside the gene matches. Here the CDR3 reads CASSLARDRAYEQYF. In nucleotides, the CDR3 is TGTGCCAGCAGCTTAGCCCGAGACAGGGCCTACGAGCAGTACTTC.

The J gene is TRBJ2-1, the V gene TRBV7-3, with D maybe TRBD2 (6 bases). Trimming took off 6 bases at V and 2 bases at J, with 14 bases between the two ends. Per the germline V gene, CDR1 is SGHTA and CDR2 is FQGTGA. The CDR3 has 15 residues. The DNA of the CDR3 is TGTGCCAGCAGTCCTCCGGGCGGGACCTACAATGAGCAGTTCTTC. It yields the protein CASSPPGGTYNEQFF.

The chain uses TRBV2 and TRBJ2-1, with TRBD2 matching 12 bases. Germline values: CDR1 SNHLY, CDR2 FYNNEI. Unmatched junction bases numbered 9, after V lost 4 bases and J lost 5 bases. The CDR3 loop spans 17 amino acids. CDR3 amino acids: CASSGPASGGANNEQFF. In DNA, the CDR3 is TGTGCCAGCAGTGGGCCGGCTAGCGGGGGGGCGAACAATGAGCAGTTCTTC.

The V gene is TRBV29-1, the J gene TRBJ2-7; D may be TRBD1 (6 bases). Germline-derived CDR1 and CDR2 are SQVTM and ANQGSEA. With 4 bases removed from V and 2 bases from J, the gap between germline ends came to 15 bases. The CDR3 is 14 residues long. CDR3: CSVVRDRFAYEQYF. DNA of the CDR3: TGCAGCGTTGTCCGAGACAGGTTTGCCTACGAGCAGTACTTC.

The V call is TRBV6-7, the J call TRBJ2-7; D is perhaps TRBD2 (5 bases). TRBV6-7 is an ORF, with its function uncertain. V was shortened by 5 bases and J by 1 base, with 12 bases between the two germline ends. This CDR3 contains 14 residues. DNA of the CDR3: TGTGCCAGCAGTGCCCGGGAAGGTTCCTACGAGCAGTACTTC. Its protein is CASSAREGSYEQYF.

This chain joins TRBV6-6 and TRBJ2-7; TRBD1 agrees at 8 bases. The CDR3 has 15 residues. Germline V gene lookup returns CDR1 MNHNY and CDR2 SVGAGI (reference sequence). Losses at the gene ends were 2 bases for V and 3 bases for J; bases not matched to a gene: 6. In DNA, the CDR3 is TGTGCCAGCAGTTACCCAATTGACAGGGGCTACGAGCAGTACTTC. The encoded protein is CASSYPIDRGYEQYF.

This chain links TRBV11-2 with TRBJ1-5; TRBD1 matches at 10 bases. This CDR3 is 15 amino acids long. Per the germline V gene, CDR1 is SGHAT and CDR2 is FQNNGV. V lost 3 bases, J lost 2 bases, and 1 base stayed unmatched. CDR3 sequence (DNA): TGTGCCAGCAGCTTCGGACAGGGGGGCAATCAGCCCCAGCATTTT. This gives the protein CASSFGQGGNQPQHF.

The genes are TRBV7-8 and TRBJ2-2, with 7 bases matching TRBD1. This CDR3 has 16 residues. J lost 6 bases, V lost 2 bases, and 9 bases had no gene match. Germline V gene data show CDR1 as SGHVS and CDR2 as FQNEAQ. DNA for the CDR3: TGTGCCAGCAGCTTAAGGGTCAGGGGGATACCCGGGGAGCTGTTTTTT. It specifies CASSLRVRGIPGELFF.

This clone was observed a few times. The V call is TRBV4-1, the J call TRBJ1-4; 8 positions match TRBD1. The germline V gene encodes CDR1 MGHRA and CDR2 YSYEKL. Germline trimming cut 11 bases from V and 9 bases from J; bases unmatched to any gene: 17. The CDR3 has 15 amino acids. CDR3 region: CAAATEPGGFKKLFF. In DNA, the CDR3 is TGCGCCGCGGCCACTGAACCAGGGGGCTTTAAAAAACTGTTTTTT.

The chain is built from TRBV5-1 and TRBJ2-5; 13 positions agree with TRBD2. This CDR3 region has 16 residues. The J segment lost 6 bases and the V segment lost 4 bases, leaving 9 bases of the junction unmatched. From germline, CDR1 is SGHRS and CDR2 YFSETQ. The DNA for the CDR3 is TGCGCCAGCAGCGCTGGACTAGCGGGAGAAGGAAAGACCCAGTACTTC. This translates into CASSAGLAGEGKTQYF.

V is TRBV6-5 and J is TRBJ1-2, with 7 bases identical to TRBD1. V lost 7 bases to trimming and J lost 8 bases; unmatched junction nucleotides: 10. The CDR3 has 13 amino acids. Per germline, CDR1 MNHEY and CDR2 SVGAGI. CDR3 nucleotides: TGTGCCAGCACCCCCGACAGGGCGCGCGGCTACACCTTC. Protein product: CASTPDRARGYTF.